This T cell receptor beta chain was sequenced in a study of cytomegalovirus exposure and HLA in healthy donors. The overall study: Earlier work reported approximately 110 million unique TCR beta sequences from 150 million to 200 million T cells. Of all 400 or so donors who were genotyped, about 84% belonged to the Caucasian-associated ancestry cluster. Study observations and caveats: When analyzed later, a missense DCLRE1C variant was found to be linked to TCR beta V- and J-gene trimming.

Vbeta (60) and Jbeta (13) primers were used in the PCR. Method: immunoSEQ multiplex PCR; TCRdb's copy keeps in-frame clones and lacks some. The sample includes about 120,000 clones, over 8% of them seen just once. Unrecorded immune exposures were likely, despite nominal health at sampling. Per the germline V gene, CDR1 is ENHRY and CDR2 is SYGVKD. This CDR3 is built from 15 residues. Deletions cut 10 bases from V and 0 bases from J, with 16 bases between. This clone was picked up a small number of times. Its specificity is unknown. The chain is built from TRBV10-3 and TRBJ1-5, with a tentative D call TRBD1 (5 bases). This receptor was taken from a man younger than 40 in good health and CMV-seronegative. Sequencing used PBMCs. CDR3 DNA: TGTGCCACGACAGATGGGTCTTATAGCAATCAGCCCCAGCATTTT. Amino acids: CATTDGSYSNQPQHF.